This T cell receptor beta chain appears in the sequencing data of a study of identical twins. About this clonotype: The antigen remains unidentified.

Study-level points and caveats: For out-of-frame alpha sequences shared by twins, low generation probability was in excess. Fewer insertions characterized abundant cord blood beta clonotypes, whereas memory repertoires showed none.

V was clipped by 4 bases and J by 0 bases; unmatched bases: 9. The germline gives CDR1 MGHRA, CDR2 YSYEKL. The CDR3 runs 17 residues. Unique molecular identifiers were present on cDNA, and template switching added a universal primer site. TCRdb analysed the 5' RACE reads with MiXCR anew, one entry per CDR3 protein. This table has 1.5 million or so distinct CDR3 sequences, more than 30% appearing once. The chain combines TRBV4-1 with TRBJ2-4; 7 bases match TRBD2. This clonotype was obtained from a newborn girl in good health. The sequencing input was cord blood. This CDR3 reads CASSPRVVAGAKNIQYF. In nucleotides, the CDR3 is TGCGCCAGCAGCCCCCGAGTGGTAGCGGGAGCCAAAAACATTCAGTACTTC.